The next 5 T cell receptor beta chains were all read from a single sample in a study of T cells in Graves' hyperthyroidism and ophthalmopathy. There were TCR beta CDR3 regions amplified from RNA transcripts. A first-round RT-PCR of the TCR CDR3 used the HTBI primer set. TCRdb re-analysed the multiplex PCR reads in MiXCR, keeping a single row per CDR3 protein. The data contain some 500,000 distinct CDR3 sequences, roughly a quarter of them singletons. Specimen: blood. These receptor sequences come from a woman aged 30 to 39 with Graves' ophthalmopathy.

This clonotype was picked up a small number of times. The chain uses TRBV6-1 and TRBJ2-7; D is perhaps TRBD1 (7 bases). The CDR3 runs to 14 residues. V shed 9 bases and J shed 3 bases, with 18 bases lying between them. CDR1 MNHNS and CDR2 SASEGT come from the germline V gene. CDR3 DNA: TGTGCCAGTAGAGGGGGGACAGTGGTCTACGAGCAGTACTTC. Its translation is CASRGGTVVYEQYF.

This clonotype has just a few counts. Likely a read error: the CDR3 ends without its conserved phenylalanine or tryptophan. The chain recombines TRBV7-2 with TRBJ2-7; 8 bases line up with TRBD2. The CDR3 runs 14 residues. Trimming at V came to 8 bases and at J to 5 bases, leaving 11 bases not matched to a gene. The germline V gene has CDR1 SGHTA and CDR2 FQGNSA. The CDR3 here is CASRLGLVIDEQYS. CDR3 in DNA: TGTGCCAGCCGTCTGGGACTAGTAATCGACGAGCAGTACTCC.

This clonotype was picked up many times. This chain joins TRBV15 and TRBJ1-1; 7 bases map to TRBD1. The germline V gene has CDR1 LNHNV and CDR2 YYDKDF (reference sequence). The ends lost 0 bases at V and 1 base at J; junction bases unmatched: 2. The CDR3 consists of 15 residues. The CDR3 nucleotides read TGTGCCACCAGCAGAGATGGACAGGCGAACACTGAAGCTTTCTTT. It is translated as CATSRDGQANTEAFF.

This chain uses TRBV25-1 with TRBJ1-2; possibly TRBD1 for D (6 bases). The CDR3 covers 14 residues. Germline V CDR1 and CDR2: MGHDK, SYGVNS. With 2 bases removed from V and 4 bases from J, the gap between germline ends came to 11 bases. This chain's CDR3 is CASSEGGPTYGYTF. As DNA, the CDR3 is TGTGCCAGCAGTGAAGGGGGCCCGACCTATGGCTACACCTTC.

This sequence joins TRBV6-5 and TRBJ2-7, with D tentatively TRBD1 (7 bases). The CDR3 is 16 residues long. CDR1 MNHEY and CDR2 SVGAGI come from the germline V gene. The germline V and J ends were trimmed by 4 bases and 7 bases, with 23 bases remaining between them. In nucleotides, the CDR3 is TGTGCCAGCAGTTTGGATAAACCAGGGGGGCTTTATGAGCAGTACTTC. It codes for CASSLDKPGGLYEQYF.